This entry describes one TCR beta chain. The antigen is undetermined. Being one base from a much bigger clone, this may be a read error. The CDR3 spans 13 residues. The V end was cut by 2 bases, the J end by 10 bases, with 14 bases between. Germline V gene sequence: CDR1 MNHEY, CDR2 SMNVEV (reference sequence). Amplified TCR beta CDR3 regions came from RNA transcripts. During a first-round RT-PCR of the TCR CDR3, the HTBI primer set was used. TCRdb independently ran MiXCR on the multiplex PCR reads; one entry per CDR3 protein. Of fewer than 650,000 distinct CDR3 sequences listed, about 15% are singletons. This sample is part of a study of T cells in Graves' hyperthyroidism and ophthalmopathy. Regarding the study as a whole: In blood, most of the thyroid clonotypes expanded above 0.001 were also present.

Hyperthyroidism had been newly diagnosed in patients aged 18 to 65, and its duration was under 2 months. The study left out patients who had uncontrolled infection, other autoimmune disease, pregnancy or lactation. Diagnosing involved the use of clinical symptoms, serum thyroxine and TRAb, thyroid ultrasound and orbital computed tomography. This chain joins TRBV27 and TRBJ1-1; D not resolved. The TCR originated in a woman in her twenties or thirties with Graves' hyperthyroidism that later progressed to Graves' ophthalmopathy. The material sequenced was blood. The chain's CDR3 is CASSLRVDHGAFF. The CDR3 DNA sequence: TGTGCCAGCAGTTTACGGGTGGACCATGGAGCTTTCTTT.